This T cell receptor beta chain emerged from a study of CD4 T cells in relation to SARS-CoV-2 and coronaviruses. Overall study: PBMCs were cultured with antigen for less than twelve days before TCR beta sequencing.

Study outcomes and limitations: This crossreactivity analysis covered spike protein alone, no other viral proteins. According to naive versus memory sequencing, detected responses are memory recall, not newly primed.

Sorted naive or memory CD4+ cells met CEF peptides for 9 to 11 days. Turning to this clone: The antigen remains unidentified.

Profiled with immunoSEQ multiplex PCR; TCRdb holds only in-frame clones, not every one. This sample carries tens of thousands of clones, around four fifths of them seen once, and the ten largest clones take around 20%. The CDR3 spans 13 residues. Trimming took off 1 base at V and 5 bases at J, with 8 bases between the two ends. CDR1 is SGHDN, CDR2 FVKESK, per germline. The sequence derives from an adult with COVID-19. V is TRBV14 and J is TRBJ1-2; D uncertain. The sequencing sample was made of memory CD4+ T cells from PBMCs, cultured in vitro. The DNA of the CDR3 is TGTGCCAGCAGCCAAGTAGGGTCGTATGGCTACACCTTC. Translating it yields CASSQVGSYGYTF.